The sequence of this T cell receptor beta chain was determined in a study of cytomegalovirus exposure and HLA in healthy donors. Overall study results and limits: Altogether, 150 to 200 TCR beta chains were recorded as cytomegalovirus-associated.

Researchers ran the PCR with 60 Vbeta and 13 Jbeta primers. TCRdb's table, derived via immunoSEQ multiplex PCR, lists solely in-frame clones and lacks some. In the table there are about 160,000 clones, around four fifths of which are singletons. Turning to this clone: Its antigen is still unknown.

With V trimmed by 2 bases and J by 2 bases, 6 bases remained unmatched. The CDR3 totals 15 residues. Germline-derived CDR1 and CDR2 are SGHNT and YYREEE (reference sequence). The sample was PBMCs. The V gene is TRBV5-4, the J gene TRBJ1-2, with TRBD1 matching over 7 bases. This clonotype originated in a man between 18 and 35 years old in good health and CMV-seropositive. CDR3 protein: CASSLPGQRNYGYTF. The CDR3, as DNA: TGTGCCAGCAGCTTACCGGGACAGAGGAACTATGGCTACACCTTC.